This TCR beta chain was observed in a study of CD8+CD57+ T cells in acquired aplastic anemia. Study details: An average of roughly 2.9 ug of DNA was obtained from sorted CD4+ and CD8+ cells. Study-wide results and limits: In CD8+ cells, Simpson's diversity showed no significant difference between patients and controls. Fewer than 35 shared CD8+ CDR3s appeared highly expressed within patients' immunodominant clones.

The CDR3 is 14 residues long. In germline, CDR1 is SNHLY, CDR2 FYNNEI. This clonotype has only one observation. Its target is unknown. The germline gene is not matched at one end of the junction; a read error may be the cause. The template for TCR beta VDJ and CDR3 sequence profiling was genomic DNA. TCRdb re-analysed the reads in MiXCR, keeping a single row per CDR3 protein. This sample has fewer than 200,000 distinct CDR3 sequences; about 60% occur once, and the top ten carry over 40%. The J gene is TRBJ2-2, the V gene TRBV2, with D perhaps matching TRBD1 or TRBD2 (5 bases each). The sequencing input was sorted CD4+, CD8+, or CD8+CD57+ T cells (not recorded which) from PBMCs. The sequence derives from a human donor in good health. CDR3 protein: CASSVDSFIGELFF. The CDR3 nucleotides read TGTGCCAGCAGTGTCGACAGCTTCATTGGGGAGCTATTTTTT.